The entry below gives a single T cell receptor (beta chain) sequence along with its context. Its antigen remains unidentified. The sample contains more than one DNA sequence encoding this CDR3. These data come from a study of sequential checkpoint blockade in melanoma. Study-level background: Randomization was 1:1 between first-line nivolumab→ipilimumab and ipilimumab→nivolumab. DNA from 95 or so pretreatment tumor samples underwent TCRβ immunosequencing. Broader study findings: Response in arm A was associated with pretreatment TIL clonality.

Treatment indicated: randomized to nivolumab then ipilimumab (arm A) or the reverse (arm B). Looked up from germline, CDR1 is KGHSH and CDR2 is LQKENI. Trimming removed 1 base from V and 3 bases from J, with 6 bases in between. The CDR3 contains 13 residues. Repertoires were generated with immunoSEQ multiplex PCR, while TCRdb's copy carries only in-frame clones and drops some. The sample includes fewer than 9,500 clones, about 20% of them seen just once. Sequenced material: tumor tissue (inferred from file names), taken from a patient given nivolumab and ipilimumab in sequence. The receptor was derived from a human donor with melanoma. V usage is TRBV18 and J usage is TRBJ1-1; possible D gene TRBD1, 5 bases. The chain's CDR3 is CASSPLRDTEAFF. The CDR3 region has the DNA TGTGCCAGCTCACCACTCAGGGACACTGAAGCTTTCTTT.